The 11 T cell receptor beta chains given below trace back to one sample, sequenced in a study of control samples from healthy donors and cancer patients. Profiling relied on immunoSEQ multiplex PCR, and the TCRdb table lists in-frame clones only, not all of them. The sample records just under 80,000 clones, over 85% being singletons. Sequencing was performed on PBMCs. The receptors stem from a woman aged 55-69 years with head and neck cancer.

J is TRBJ2-4 and V is TRBV7-9, with 8 bases aligning to TRBD1. CDR1 SEHNR and CDR2 FQNEAQ come from the germline V gene (reference sequence). The CDR3 is made up of 17 amino acids. V shed 5 bases and J 2 bases; nucleotides not matched to a gene: 11. The CDR3 nucleotides read TGTGCCAGCAGCGCCGGGACAGGTCCCTTAACCAAAAACATTCAGTACTTC. Protein: CASSAGTGPLTKNIQYF.

The rearrangement joins TRBV28 to TRBJ2-1; 12 bases fit TRBD2. Germline values: CDR1 MDHEN, CDR2 SYDVKM. This CDR3 region has 16 residues. The ends lost 2 bases at V and 6 bases at J; junction bases unmatched: 5. The CDR3 DNA is TGTGCCAGCAGTTTACTAGCGGGAGGGAAATTCAATGAGCAGTTCTTC. This translates into CASSLLAGGKFNEQFF.

This clone showed up just once. The CDR3, as DNA: TGTGCCAGCAGCTTATTCGCAGGGCTATCCGGAAACACCATATATTTT. This translates into CASSLFAGLSGNTIYF. This chain joins TRBV7-8 and TRBJ1-3; D might be TRBD1 (5 bases). The CDR3 contains 16 residues. The V gene lost 2 bases and the J gene lost 4 bases, with 15 bases spanning the gap. Germline assignment: CDR1 SGHVS and CDR2 FQNEAQ.

The chain uses TRBV2 and TRBJ2-7; D is perhaps TRBD1 (6 bases). The germline gives CDR1 SNHLY, CDR2 FYNNEI. The CDR3 has 13 residues. V was cut by 3 bases and J by 6 bases, with 12 bases left in between. CDR3 sequence reads: CASSEQGRGEQYF. CDR3 coding DNA: TGTGCCAGCAGTGAGCAGGGGCGCGGCGAGCAGTACTTC.

The rearrangement uses TRBV19 and TRBJ1-2, with D possibly matching TRBD1 (5 bases). The V end lost 0 bases, the J end lost 8 bases, and 10 bases lay between the germline ends. The CDR3 spans 13 residues. Germline V CDR1 and CDR2: LNHDA, SQIVND (reference sequence). In DNA, the CDR3 is TGTGCCAGTAGTATAGATCGGGGGAGAGGCTACACCTTC. Translated, it gives CASSIDRGRGYTF. Full variable domain (missing parts from reference TRBV19 and TRBJ1-2): DGGITQSPKYLFRKEGQNVTLSCEQNLNHDAMYWYRQDPGQGLRLIYYSQIVNDFQKGDIAEGYSVSREKKESFPLTVTSAQKNPTAFYLCASSIDRGRGYTFGSGTRLTVV.

J is TRBJ1-1 and V is TRBV28; no definite D call. This CDR3 comprises 14 residues. Looked up from germline, CDR1 is MDHEN and CDR2 is SYDVKM. Trimming removed 5 bases from V and 5 bases from J, with 15 bases in between. The CDR3 DNA sequence: TGTGCCAGCAGTGATACGGGAACGTTAACTGAAGCTTTCTTT. It codes for CASSDTGTLTEAFF.

The V call is TRBV19, the J call TRBJ1-4, with unresolved D. The CDR3 is made up of 15 amino acids. Trimming stripped 3 bases from V and 10 bases from J, with 18 bases between. Germline CDR1 reads LNHDA; CDR2 reads SQIVND (reference sequence). The CDR3 loop is CASSIQGPNPGKLFF. As DNA, the CDR3 is TGTGCCAGTAGTATTCAAGGGCCCAACCCCGGAAAACTGTTTTTT.

The gene calls are TRBV10-2 and TRBJ1-1; the D is unclear. The CDR3 contains 12 residues. Germline V CDR1 and CDR2: WSHSY, SAAADI. V was pared by 3 bases and J by 7 bases, with 9 bases between. CDR3 residues: CASSEFRSEAFF. Written as DNA, the CDR3 is TGCGCCAGCAGTGAATTCCGAAGTGAAGCTTTCTTT.

CDR3 coding DNA: TGTGCCAGTAGTATCGAGGCGCACAGTTCCTACGAGCAGTACTTC. Translated, it gives CASSIEAHSSYEQYF. The rearrangement uses TRBV19 and TRBJ2-7; D remains unclear. The CDR3 sequence is 15 residues long. The V end was cut by 3 bases, the J end by 1 base, with 13 bases between. Germline V gene data show CDR1 as LNHDA and CDR2 as SQIVND (reference sequence).

J is TRBJ2-7 and V is TRBV10-1; the match to TRBD1 covers 8 bases. CDR1 is WNHNN and CDR2 is SYGVQD in the germline V gene (reference sequence). The J segment lost 3 bases and the V segment lost 0 bases, leaving 7 bases of the junction unmatched. CDR3 length: 16 residues. The CDR3 DNA is TGCGCCAGCAGTGAGTCTTGGGGACAGGAGTTCTACGAGCAGTACTTC. Amino acid sequence: CASSESWGQEFYEQYF.

The chain combines TRBV15 with TRBJ2-7, with D possibly being TRBD1 or TRBD2 (8 bases each). CDR3 length equals 15 residues. In germline, CDR1 is LNHNV, CDR2 YYDKDF (reference sequence). The germline V and J ends were trimmed by 5 bases and 4 bases, with 18 bases remaining between them. The CDR3 is CATSPGGDRPYEQYF. In DNA form, the CDR3 reads TGTGCCACCAGCCCCGGGGGGGACAGGCCGTACGAGCAGTACTTC.